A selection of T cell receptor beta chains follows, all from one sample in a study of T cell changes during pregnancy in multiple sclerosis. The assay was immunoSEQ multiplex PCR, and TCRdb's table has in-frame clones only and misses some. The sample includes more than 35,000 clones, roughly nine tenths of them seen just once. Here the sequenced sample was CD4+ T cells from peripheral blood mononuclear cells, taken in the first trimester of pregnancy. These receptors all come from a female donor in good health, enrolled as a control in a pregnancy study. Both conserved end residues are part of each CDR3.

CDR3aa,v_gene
CARTRGAPTYGYTF,TRBV30
CASSPPGGLMKRLFF,TRBV28
CSFAGPSNTEAFF,TRBV29-1
CASSLGQGLYGYTF,TRBV11-2
CASSRVDRANYGYTF,TRBV7-2
CASSQDQTMISGANVLTF,TRBV14
CASSLASGTGDQQYF,TRBV7-2
CASSMTHGRGELETQYF,TRBV19
CATVTASPMNTEAFF,TRBV6-6
CASSPRRTGDGNGYTF,TRBV18
CSVYGRASYEQYF,TRBV29-1
CASSIKVTGSMGNTIYF,TRBV11-2
CASSSPRSGEHYGYTF,TRBV7-9
CASSLLGQGGEHF,TRBV27
CASSLSGTHSPLHF,TRBV7-9
CASSANFGYGYTF,TRBV2
CASSLDGTLSTDTQYF,TRBV5-4
CASSLSGTDTQYF,TRBV7-2
CASSPGSGGHKETQYF,TRBV5-8
CASSSYATETSKYGYTF,TRBV7-2
CASSQGRNYGYTF,TRBV14
CASSPRGGVGGELFF,TRBV27
CASSLEGGTEAFF,TRBV5-1
CATRGVLGEQYF,TRBV2
CASSPIRDRVGNTIYF,TRBV7-9
CASSFYGHGYTF,TRBV7-9
CASNQGGRFNEQFF,TRBV28
CASSLGGAGEKLFF,TRBV5-1
CASNLRVSGDTEAFF,TRBV10-1
CSAPSGLGAFF,TRBV20-1
CSASSGEKLFF,TRBV20-1
CASSKGPRVFPTNTEAFF,TRBV21-1
CASSSSVSNQPQHF,TRBV7-9
CAWSKLAEHNEQFF,TRBV30
CAISESASETQYF,TRBV10-3
CASSQRQYSNQPQHF,TRBV4-2
CASSLPGQETQYF,TRBV5-1
CASSRGTAGGTEAFF,TRBV7-9
CASSETLQQYF,TRBV2
CASSFLAKRGPTGELFF,TRBV11-2
CASSEAGRKLFF,TRBV2
CASSDSGAGRTEAFF,TRBV10-2
CASSSSGLAGSQETQYF,TRBV11-3
CASSPPGQGTEAFF,TRBV18
CASLGRTDTQYF,TRBV6-1
CASSQDLSASRAYTF,TRBV4-1
CASSMTTGNNEQFF,TRBV9
CASSLGQGENSEYF,TRBV5-1
CASSRTAPRDSPLHF,TRBV7-8
CASSPPGGGSYEQYF,TRBV28
CASSVGGGEKLFF,TRBV5-1
CASISGGALIAGQYF,TRBV28
CSVERGGAGTEAFF,TRBV29-1